These 22 T cell receptor beta chains came from one sample sequenced in a study of blood T cell repertoires in COVID-19 (dated by TCRdb to the early 2020s). The library was produced with the immunoSEQ multiplex PCR assay. The immuneACCESS repertoire file appears here via TCRdb, limited to in-frame rearrangements. These files lack a portion of the clones; in checked studies, under half of the deficit traces to unresolved V genes, and the cause of the others is not known. Across this sample there are around 99,000 clones, with 84% seen only once. Less than 5% of the sample lies in the top ten. Sample: peripheral blood. The receptors originated from a human donor in a cohort sampled during active COVID-19.

V gene TRBV7-2 combines with J gene TRBJ2-2; D is unresolved. Germline CDR1 and CDR2: SGHTA and FQGNSA. Trimming removed 5 bases from V and 0 bases from J, with 7 bases in between. This CDR3 contains 14 residues. CDR3 coding DNA: TGTGCCAGCAGCAAGACATCGAACACCGGGGAGCTGTTTTTT. Translation: CASSKTSNTGELFF.

The rearrangement joins TRBV7-3 to TRBJ2-2; 9 bases agree with TRBD2. Per the germline V gene, CDR1 is SGHTA and CDR2 is FQGTGA. CDR3 length: 18 residues. V trimming: 1 base; J trimming: 0 bases; junction bases outside the gene matches: 6. The CDR3 region has the DNA TGTGCCAGCAGCTTAAACCCCCTAGCGGGATCGAACACCGGGGAGCTGTTTTTT. Translating it yields CASSLNPLAGSNTGELFF.

The V gene is TRBV10-3, the J gene TRBJ2-1, with D possibly TRBD1 on 6 matching bases. The CDR3 consists of 16 residues. Germline CDR1 and CDR2: ENHRY and SYGVKD. V dropped 0 bases and J dropped 7 bases, with 16 bases sitting between them. Here the CDR3 DNA reads TGTGCCATCAGTGAGTCGCCAGGGGCAACACGGAATGAGCAGTTCTTC. Protein product: CAISESPGATRNEQFF.

Points on this clone: The junction departs from germline at one end; a sequencing error may be responsible. The chain joins TRBV6-1 to TRBJ2-3, with 12 bases fitting TRBD2. The CDR3 is 17 residues long. The germline CDR1 and CDR2 sequences are MNHNS and SASEGT. The CDR3 nucleotides are TGTGCCAGCAGCGAAGGGACTAGCGGGCATGGCACAGATACGCAGTATTTT. As protein: CASSEGTSGHGTDTQYF.

The chain couples TRBV5-1 to TRBJ2-7; D may be TRBD1 (6 bases). Germline lookup yields CDR1 SGHRS and CDR2 YFSETQ. V lost 0 bases to trimming and J lost 2 bases, with 9 bases between them. The CDR3 loop spans 14 amino acids. CDR3 DNA sequence: TGCGCCAGCAGCTTGGCAGGGGTAACCTACGAGCAGTACTTC. Translating gives CASSLAGVTYEQYF.

This clone is a singleton in its sample. This sequence joins TRBV10-3 and TRBJ2-6; 7 bases align to TRBD1. J lost 0 bases, V lost 7 bases, and 9 bases had no gene match. Germline V lookup: CDR1 ENHRY, CDR2 SYGVKD. The CDR3 sequence is 17 residues long. This chain's CDR3 is CAITKGTASSGANVLTF. The CDR3 coding sequence is TGTGCCATCACCAAAGGGACAGCCAGCTCTGGGGCCAACGTCCTGACTTTC.

The chain recombines TRBV11-3 with TRBJ2-6; weak D call: TRBD2 (6 bases). The CDR3 loop spans 17 amino acids. Per germline, CDR1 SGHNT and CDR2 YENEEA. With 5 bases removed from V and 0 bases from J, the gap between germline ends came to 14 bases. CDR3 sequence (DNA): TGTGCCAGCAGCCCGGGACTGGGGAGCTCTGGGGCCAACGTCCTGACTTTC. Residues: CASSPGLGSSGANVLTF. The entire variable domain, with the rest obtained from reference TRBV11-3 and TRBJ2-6, is as follows: EAGVVQSPRYKIIEKKQPVAFWCNPISGHNTLYWYLQNLGQGPELLIRYENEEAVDDSQLPKDRFSAERLKGVDSTLKIQPAELGDSAVYLCASSPGLGSSGANVLTFGAGSRLTVL.

The chain has TRBV7-2 and TRBJ2-3, with 8 bases matching TRBD2. Germline V CDR1 and CDR2: SGHTA, FQGNSA. The CDR3 consists of 15 residues. Trimming at V came to 6 bases and at J to 0 bases, leaving 5 bases not matched to a gene. This CDR3 reads CASSRSGVSTDTQYF. The CDR3 bases are TGTGCCAGCAGTCGTAGCGGGGTCAGCACAGATACGCAGTATTTT.

The chain recombines TRBV21-1 with TRBJ2-7; the table's D call of TRBD1 was not tested on the DNA. TRBV21-1 is shown as a pseudogene. CDR3 size: 16 residues. The CDR3 nucleotides read TGTGCCAGCAGCACCCCCGACAGCATAAATCACTACGAGCAGTACTTC. It encodes CASSTPDSINHYEQYF.

This rearrangement joins TRBV4-1 to TRBJ1-2, with D possibly being TRBD1 (5 bases). Germline CDR1 and CDR2: MGHRA and YSYEKL. The V gene lost 2 bases and the J gene lost 2 bases, with 6 bases spanning the gap. The CDR3 spans 13 residues. The CDR3 nucleotides read TGCGCCAGCAGCCAACAGGGAAACTATGGCTACACCTTC. It specifies CASSQQGNYGYTF.

The chain carries TRBV6-6 and TRBJ2-2, with 8 bases lining up with TRBD1. Germline CDR1 is MNHNY and CDR2 is SVGAGI (reference sequence). CDR3 length: 16 residues. J lost 6 bases, V lost 2 bases, and 8 bases had no gene match. CDR3 in amino acids: CASSYGTGTGPGELFF. Written as DNA, the CDR3 is TGTGCCAGCAGTTACGGGACCGGGACAGGCCCCGGGGAGCTGTTTTTT.

The chain has TRBV14 and TRBJ1-4; a weak D match, TRBD1 (6 bases). The CDR3 has 16 residues. Germline CDR1 and CDR2: SGHDN and FVKESK. Deletions cut 4 bases from V and 4 bases from J, with 16 bases between. The CDR3 nucleotides are TGTGCCAGCAGCCCCCTATGGACAGCTGGTAATGAAAAACTGTTTTTT. Translating it yields CASSPLWTAGNEKLFF. Supplemented by reference TRBV14 and TRBJ1-4, the full variable domain reads EAGVTQFPSHSVIEKGQTVTLRCDPISGHDNLYWYRRVMGKEIKFLLHFVKESKQDESGMPNNRFLAERTGGTYSTLKVQPAELEDSGVYFCASSPLWTAGNEKLFFGSGTQLSVL.

The chain carries TRBV4-1 and TRBJ1-5; D gene ambiguous. The CDR3 has 16 amino acids. Trimming cost V 1 base and J 0 bases, with 10 bases left between them. CDR1 and CDR2 (germline): MGHRA, YSYEKL. The CDR3 is CASSQGWADSNQPQHF. DNA of the CDR3: TGCGCCAGCAGCCAAGGATGGGCAGATAGCAATCAGCCCCAGCATTTT.

The chain joins TRBV9 to TRBJ2-1; a weak D match, TRBD1 (6 bases). Looked up from germline, CDR1 is SGDLS and CDR2 is YYNGEE. This CDR3 is 15 amino acids long. Trimming pared 0 bases from V and 8 bases from J, leaving 15 bases between. Here the CDR3 DNA reads TGTGCCAGCAGCGTAGCTCAGGGGAAGTGGGATGAGCAGTTCTTC. As protein: CASSVAQGKWDEQFF.

The rearrangement uses TRBV6-2 or TRBV6-3 and TRBJ2-7; D ambiguous. The CDR3 loop spans 12 amino acids. Per germline, CDR1 MNHEY and CDR2 SVGEGT. With 5 bases removed from V and 6 bases from J, the gap between germline ends came to 11 bases. CDR3 in DNA: TGTGCCAGCAGTAACCCACCCGGCGAGCAGTACTTC. Amino acid sequence: CASSNPPGEQYF.

This clone came up a few times. The chain carries TRBV5-5 and TRBJ1-2, with D hard to call. Germline loops: CDR1 SGHKS, CDR2 YYEKEE (reference sequence). Trimming took off 0 bases at V and 3 bases at J, with 6 bases between the two ends. The CDR3 spans 13 residues. Here the CDR3 DNA reads TGTGCCAGCAGCTTGGAACAGCACTATGGCTACACCTTC. Its protein product is CASSLEQHYGYTF.

The rearrangement links TRBV27 to TRBJ2-1; 12 nucleotides align to TRBD2. This CDR3 contains 15 residues. CDR1 MNHEY and CDR2 SMNVEV come from the germline V gene (reference sequence). Losses at the gene ends were 4 bases for V and 8 bases for J; bases not matched to a gene: 6. The CDR3 protein is CASSYLAGGGYEQFF. CDR3 sequence (DNA): TGTGCCAGCAGTTATCTAGCGGGAGGGGGTTATGAGCAGTTCTTC.

The chain recombines TRBV24-1 with TRBJ2-5; the D gene is possibly TRBD2 (5 bases). From germline, CDR1 is KGHDR and CDR2 SFDVKD. Trimming removed 2 bases at V and 2 bases at J, with 14 bases between. The CDR3 covers 16 residues. The CDR3 reads CATSDSAAGKQETQYF. Written as DNA, the CDR3 is TGTGCCACCAGTGATTCTGCCGCGGGCAAGCAAGAGACCCAGTACTTC.

This sequence joins TRBV19 and TRBJ1-1, with a weak D call TRBD1 (6 bases). The V end lost 3 bases, the J end lost 3 bases, and 8 bases lay between the germline ends. Germline V gene data show CDR1 as LNHDA and CDR2 as SQIVND (reference sequence). This CDR3 is 13 amino acids long. The CDR3 coding sequence is TGTGCCAGTAGTATGAAGGGGGACACTGAAGCTTTCTTT. It is translated as CASSMKGDTEAFF.

CDR3 protein: CASSQGTGGLNQPQHF. CDR3 sequence (DNA): TGTGCCAGCAGCCAAGGTACAGGGGGCCTGAATCAGCCCCAGCATTTT. The chain carries TRBV3-1 (or the pseudogene TRBV3-2) and TRBJ1-5; 9 positions agree with TRBD1. V lost 1 base and J lost 4; bases outside the gene matches: 5. Germline V gives CDR1 LGHDT, CDR2 YNNKEL (reference sequence). The CDR3 contains 16 residues.

This clone was seen only once. As DNA, the CDR3 is TGTGCCAGCAGTTTAATGGGGAGGGGGGGTAACACTGAAGCTTTCTTT. It is translated as CASSLMGRGGNTEAFF. The chain carries TRBV28 and TRBJ1-1; a possible D gene is TRBD1 (6 bases). The CDR3 runs to 16 residues. Trimming pared 2 bases from V and 2 bases from J, leaving 15 bases between. Germline assignment: CDR1 MDHEN and CDR2 SYDVKM.

The rearrangement links TRBV6-2 or TRBV6-3 to TRBJ2-1; a weak D match, TRBD1 (6 bases). Per germline, CDR1 MNHEY and CDR2 SVGEGT. The CDR3 is 14 amino acids. V was clipped by 2 bases and J by 7 bases, with 12 bases between them. The CDR3: CASSYQGIKNEQFF. The CDR3 nucleotides are TGTGCCAGCAGTTACCAGGGGATCAAAAATGAGCAGTTCTTC.